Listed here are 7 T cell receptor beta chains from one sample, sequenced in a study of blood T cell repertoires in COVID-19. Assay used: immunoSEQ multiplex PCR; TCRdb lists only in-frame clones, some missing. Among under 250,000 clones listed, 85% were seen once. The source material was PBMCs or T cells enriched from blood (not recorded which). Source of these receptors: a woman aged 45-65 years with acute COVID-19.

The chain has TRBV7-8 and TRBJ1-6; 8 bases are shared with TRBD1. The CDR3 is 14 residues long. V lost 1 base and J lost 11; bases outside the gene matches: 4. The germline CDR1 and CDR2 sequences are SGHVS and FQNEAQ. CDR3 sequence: CASSLGTGYTPLHF. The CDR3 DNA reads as TGTGCCAGCAGCTTAGGGACAGGGTATACACCCCTCCACTTT.

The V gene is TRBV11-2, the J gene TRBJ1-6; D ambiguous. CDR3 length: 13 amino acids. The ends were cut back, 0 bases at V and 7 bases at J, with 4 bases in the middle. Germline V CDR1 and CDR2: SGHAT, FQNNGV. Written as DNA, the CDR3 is TGTGCCAGCAGCTTAGACGGGAATTCACCCCTCCACTTT. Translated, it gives CASSLDGNSPLHF.

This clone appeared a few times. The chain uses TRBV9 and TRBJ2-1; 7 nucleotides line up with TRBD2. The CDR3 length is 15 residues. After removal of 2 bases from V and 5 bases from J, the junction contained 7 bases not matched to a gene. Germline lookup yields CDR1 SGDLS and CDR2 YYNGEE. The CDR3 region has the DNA TGTGCCAGCAGCGTCCGGACTAGTGGGAACAATGAGCAGTTCTTC. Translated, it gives CASSVRTSGNNEQFF. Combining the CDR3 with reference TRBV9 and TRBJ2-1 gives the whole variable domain DSGVTQTPKHLITATGQRVTLRCSPRSGDLSVYWYQQSLDQGLQFLIQYYNGEERAKGNILERFSAQQFPDLHSELNLSSLELGDSALYFCASSVRTSGNNEQFFGPGTRLTVL.

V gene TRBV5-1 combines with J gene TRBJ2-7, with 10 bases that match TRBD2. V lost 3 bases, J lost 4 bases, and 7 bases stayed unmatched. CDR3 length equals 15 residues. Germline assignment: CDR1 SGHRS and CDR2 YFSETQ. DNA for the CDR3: TGCGCCAGCAGCTCGGTAGCGGGGGGAGAGTACGAGCAGTACTTC. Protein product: CASSSVAGGEYEQYF.

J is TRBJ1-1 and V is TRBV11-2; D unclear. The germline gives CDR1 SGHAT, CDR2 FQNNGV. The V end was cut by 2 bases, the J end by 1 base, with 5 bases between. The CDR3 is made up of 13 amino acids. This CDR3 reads CASSLRGNTEAFF. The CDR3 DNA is TGTGCCAGCAGCTTACGCGGGAACACTGAAGCTTTCTTT.

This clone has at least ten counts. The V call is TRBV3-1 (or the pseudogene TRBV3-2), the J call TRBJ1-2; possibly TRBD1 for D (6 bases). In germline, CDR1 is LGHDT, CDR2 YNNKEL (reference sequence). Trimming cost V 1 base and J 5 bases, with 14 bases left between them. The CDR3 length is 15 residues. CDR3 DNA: TGTGCCAGCAGCCAAGTGCCAGAGAGGGGGTATGGCTACACCTTC. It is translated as CASSQVPERGYGYTF.

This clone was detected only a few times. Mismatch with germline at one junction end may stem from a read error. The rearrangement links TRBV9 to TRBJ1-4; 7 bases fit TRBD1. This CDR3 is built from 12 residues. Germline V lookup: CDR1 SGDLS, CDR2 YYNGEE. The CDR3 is CASSSSDRLPIF. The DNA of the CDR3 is TGTGCCAGCAGCTCATCGGACAGGCTACCAATTTTT.